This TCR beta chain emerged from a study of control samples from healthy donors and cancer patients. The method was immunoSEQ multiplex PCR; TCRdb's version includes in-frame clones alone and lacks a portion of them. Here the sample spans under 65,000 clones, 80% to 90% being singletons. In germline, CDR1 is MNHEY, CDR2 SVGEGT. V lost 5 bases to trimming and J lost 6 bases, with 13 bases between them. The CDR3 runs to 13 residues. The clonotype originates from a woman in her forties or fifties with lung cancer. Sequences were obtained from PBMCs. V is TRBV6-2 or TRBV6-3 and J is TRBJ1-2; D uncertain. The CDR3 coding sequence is TGTGCCAGCAGTACCCTCTCTGGCGATGGCTACACCTTC. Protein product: CASSTLSGDGYTF.